Listed below are T cell receptor beta chains from one sample, sequenced in a study of somatic mutations in cytotoxic T cells in rheumatoid arthritis. Measured with immunoSEQ multiplex PCR; TCRdb has only the in-frame clones, and not every one. The top ten clones hold about 10% of a sample with some 14,000 clones, around 70% of them seen once. Specimen: CD8+ T cells sorted from blood. These receptors all stem from an adult with rheumatoid arthritis. CDR3s include the opening cysteine and the closing phenylalanine or tryptophan. The order of the fields is V gene, J gene, CDR3 protein.

TRBV9	TRBJ2-1	CASSPLGGAFNEQFF
TRBV4-3	TRBJ1-5	CASSQAPHSNQPQHF
TRBV27	TRBJ2-7	CASSLFYGMEQYF
TRBV2	TRBJ2-1	CASSLAGGNNEQFF
TRBV4-3	TRBJ2-7	CASSQGRSGGAYEQYF
TRBV7-9	TRBJ2-7	CASSRGGPGEQYF
TRBV7-9	TRBJ2-5	CASSLVIAGATQYF
TRBV9	TRBJ2-7	CASSLGQGYEQYF
TRBV6-5	TRBJ1-1	CASTLGAGEAFF
TRBV4-1	TRBJ2-3	CASSPGGVEDTQYF
TRBV4-3	TRBJ2-4	CASSQHTSGGAALAKNIQYF
TRBV7-2	TRBJ2-7	CASSPTRLSEQYF
TRBV7-9	TRBJ2-7	CASSLRGEQYF
TRBV19	TRBJ2-3	CASSLTPGLVTSTDTQYF
TRBV27	TRBJ2-1	CASSSLGLAIKDEQFF
TRBV13	TRBJ1-1	CASSARQGGNTEAFF
TRBV6-5	TRBJ2-2	CASSYSNTGELFF
TRBV11-2	TRBJ1-3	CASSSGQPWPTF
TRBV9	TRBJ1-1	CASSEVRQGGTEAFF
TRBV6-5	TRBJ2-2	CASRSGAGELFF
TRBV7-9	TRBJ1-1	CASSLAGVNTEAFF
TRBV7-8	TRBJ1-4	CASSQLSGAGSNEKLFF
TRBV7-9	TRBJ2-5	CASSLEAGGRNQETQYF
TRBV7-6	TRBJ1-5	CASSLRWGTASNQPQHF
TRBV7-9	TRBJ2-5	CASSAGLAGGVGETQYF
TRBV7-6	TRBJ2-5	CASSNGGEGTEETQYF
TRBV5-1	TRBJ2-2	CASSLLGTGGATGELFF
TRBV13	TRBJ2-7	CASSSLVRQGNSYEQYF
TRBV5-1	TRBJ2-1	CASSLAGNNEQFF
TRBV23-1	TRBJ1-1	CASTTEQMRGHISNTEAFF
TRBV25-1	TRBJ1-1	CASSRTGYGEAFF
TRBV20-1	TRBJ2-1	CSARELDEQFF
TRBV2	TRBJ2-7	CASSEYGRTTYEQYF
TRBV7-8	TRBJ2-7	CASSLGSYEQYF
TRBV14	TRBJ2-5	CASSRGETQYF
TRBV15	TRBJ1-2	CATSREAIYGYTF
TRBV27	TRBJ2-7	CASSRTGASYEQYF
TRBV5-4	TRBJ2-1	CASSPGLASVGEQFF
TRBV9	TRBJ2-2	CASSVQERELFF
TRBV7-8	TRBJ2-7	CASSFGQGASYEQYF
TRBV19	TRBJ2-1	CASRTGTGTYNEQFF
TRBV7-9	TRBJ1-2	CASSQVLSGLPFF
TRBV4-1	TRBJ2-1	CASSLGRGNEQFF
TRBV9	TRBJ2-2	CASSVGGGTGELFF
TRBV5-8	TRBJ1-5	CASSLLGTGNQPQHF
TRBV2	TRBJ2-5	CAIKKTGQETQYF
TRBV2	TRBJ1-1	CASSEIEGSADMNTEAFF
TRBV7-9	TRBJ2-5	CASSGRGGADQETQYF
TRBV2	TRBJ2-7	CASDRGPGYEQYF
TRBV7-8	TRBJ2-7	CASSLAFYSYEQYF
TRBV5-6	TRBJ2-3	CASRQGQDTQYF
TRBV7-2	TRBJ2-1	CASSLILAGDNEQFF
TRBV2	TRBJ2-1	CASSPLNNEQFF
TRBV7-3	TRBJ2-5	CASSFGETQYF
TRBV6-1	TRBJ2-1	CASSESSREQFF